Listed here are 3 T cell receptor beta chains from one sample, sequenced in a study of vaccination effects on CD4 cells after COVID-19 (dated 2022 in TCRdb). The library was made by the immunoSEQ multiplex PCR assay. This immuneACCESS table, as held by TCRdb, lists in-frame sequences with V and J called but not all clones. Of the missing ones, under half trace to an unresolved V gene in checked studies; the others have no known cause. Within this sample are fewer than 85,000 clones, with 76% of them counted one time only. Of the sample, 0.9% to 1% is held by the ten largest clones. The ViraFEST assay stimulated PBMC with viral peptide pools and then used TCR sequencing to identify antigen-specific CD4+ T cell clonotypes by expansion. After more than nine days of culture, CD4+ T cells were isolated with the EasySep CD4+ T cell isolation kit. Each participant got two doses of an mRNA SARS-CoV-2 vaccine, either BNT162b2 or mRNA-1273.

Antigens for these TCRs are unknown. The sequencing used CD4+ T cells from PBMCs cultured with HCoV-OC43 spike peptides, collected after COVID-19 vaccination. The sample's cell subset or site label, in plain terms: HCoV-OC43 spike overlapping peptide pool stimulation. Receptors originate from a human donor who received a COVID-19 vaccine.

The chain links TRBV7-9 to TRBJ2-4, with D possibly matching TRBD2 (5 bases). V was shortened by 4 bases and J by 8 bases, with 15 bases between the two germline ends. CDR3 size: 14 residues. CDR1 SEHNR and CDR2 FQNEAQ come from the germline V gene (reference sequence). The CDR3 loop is CASSSFVREHIQYF. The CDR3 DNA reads TGTGCCAGCAGCTCCTTCGTTCGGGAACACATTCAGTACTTC.

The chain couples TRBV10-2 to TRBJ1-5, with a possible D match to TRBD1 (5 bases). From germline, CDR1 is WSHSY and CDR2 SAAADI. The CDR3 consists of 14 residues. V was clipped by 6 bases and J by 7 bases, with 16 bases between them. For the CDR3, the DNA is TGCGCCAGCAGCGGGGTGGGGGACCGGCAGCCCCAGCATTTT. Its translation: CASSGVGDRQPQHF.

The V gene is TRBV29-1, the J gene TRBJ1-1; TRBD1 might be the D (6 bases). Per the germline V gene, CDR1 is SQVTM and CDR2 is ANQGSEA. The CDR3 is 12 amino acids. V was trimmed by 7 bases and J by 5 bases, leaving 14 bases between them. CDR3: CSADQQGTEAFF. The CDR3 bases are TGCAGCGCCGACCAACAGGGAACTGAAGCTTTCTTT.